This TCR beta chain was sequenced in a study of T cells after yellow fever vaccination. Overall study: SMART-Seq v4 Ultra Low Input served to prepare low-cell-number fractions.

Germline lookup yields CDR1 SGHRS and CDR2 YFSETQ. V was trimmed by 0 bases and J by 3 bases, leaving 4 bases between them. This CDR3 contains 13 residues. About this clonotype itself: Its target is unknown.

5'RACE template switching generated TCR cDNA, adding a universal primer site and UMIs. One entry per CDR3 protein results from TCRdb running MiXCR on the 5' RACE reads. The sample has about 550,000 distinct CDR3 sequences; 15% to 20% are singletons. Study-wide results and caveats: FACS-sorted repertoires could contain abundant clonotypes contaminating from the bulk population. A limited proportion of clonotypes was detected within both the CD4 and CD8 compartments.

The starting material was PBMCs, obtained 15 days after the yellow fever booster vaccination. The receptor was isolated from a man aged 25 to 40 who received the YFV17D yellow fever vaccine. V and J are TRBV5-1 and TRBJ2-4, with D hard to call. CDR3: CASSLGLKNIQYF. In DNA form, the CDR3 reads TGCGCCAGCAGCTTGGGTCTCAAAAACATTCAGTACTTC.